This T cell receptor (beta chain) was identified during a study of T cells in Graves' hyperthyroidism and ophthalmopathy. TCR beta CDR3 sequences were amplified from RNA transcripts. The primer set for the first-round RT-PCR of the TCR CDR3 was HTBI. Each CDR3 protein gets one entry after TCRdb re-called the multiplex PCR reads with MiXCR. In the table there are a few hundred thousand distinct CDR3 sequences, around a sixth of which are singletons. Germline V gene data show CDR1 as ENHRY and CDR2 as SYGVKD. CDR3 length: 15 residues. The V and J ends lost 7 bases and 4 bases, in that order; junction bases with no gene match: 6.

Sequenced sample: blood. V is TRBV10-3 and J is TRBJ2-3, with TRBD2 matching over 12 bases. This clonotype was sampled from a woman aged 25 to 45 with Graves' hyperthyroidism. In DNA form, the CDR3 reads TGTGCCATCAACCGACTAGCGGGAGACTCAGATACGCAGTATTTT. It codes for CAINRLAGDSDTQYF.